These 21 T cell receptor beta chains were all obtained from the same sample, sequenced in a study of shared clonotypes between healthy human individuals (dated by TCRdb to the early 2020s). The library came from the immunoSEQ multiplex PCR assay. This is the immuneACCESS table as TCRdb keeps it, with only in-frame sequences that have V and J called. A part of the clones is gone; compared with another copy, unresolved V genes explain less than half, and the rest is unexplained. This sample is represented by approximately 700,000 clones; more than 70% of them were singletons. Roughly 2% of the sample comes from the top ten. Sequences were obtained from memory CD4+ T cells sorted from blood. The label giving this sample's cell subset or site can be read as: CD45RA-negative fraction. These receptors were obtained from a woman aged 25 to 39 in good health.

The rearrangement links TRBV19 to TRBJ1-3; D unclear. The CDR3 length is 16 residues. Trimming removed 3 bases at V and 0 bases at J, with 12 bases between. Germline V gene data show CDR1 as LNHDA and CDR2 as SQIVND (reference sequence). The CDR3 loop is CASSIGRPYSGNTIYF. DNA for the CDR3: TGTGCCAGTAGTATTGGGAGACCCTACTCTGGAAACACCATATATTTT. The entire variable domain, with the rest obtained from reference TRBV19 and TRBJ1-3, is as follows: DGGITQSPKYLFRKEGQNVTLSCEQNLNHDAMYWYRQDPGQGLRLIYYSQIVNDFQKGDIAEGYSVSREKKESFPLTVTSAQKNPTAFYLCASSIGRPYSGNTIYFGEGSWLTVV.

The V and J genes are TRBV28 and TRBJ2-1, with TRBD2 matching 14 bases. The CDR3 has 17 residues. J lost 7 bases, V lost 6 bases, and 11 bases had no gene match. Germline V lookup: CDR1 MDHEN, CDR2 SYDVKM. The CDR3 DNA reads TGTGCCAGCAGCCCTTGGGGACTAGCGGGGGAGTGGAATGAGCAGTTCTTC. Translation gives CASSPWGLAGEWNEQFF.

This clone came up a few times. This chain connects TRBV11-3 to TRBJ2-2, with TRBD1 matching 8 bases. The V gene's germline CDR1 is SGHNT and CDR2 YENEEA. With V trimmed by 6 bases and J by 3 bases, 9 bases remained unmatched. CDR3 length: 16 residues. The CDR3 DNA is TGTGCCAGCAGACTAGGACAGGGCCGAGACACCGGGGAGCTGTTTTTT. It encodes CASRLGQGRDTGELFF.

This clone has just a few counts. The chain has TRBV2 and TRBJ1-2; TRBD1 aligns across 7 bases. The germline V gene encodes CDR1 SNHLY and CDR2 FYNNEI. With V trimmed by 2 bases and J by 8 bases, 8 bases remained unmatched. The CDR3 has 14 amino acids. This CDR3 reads CASSERQGNSGYTF. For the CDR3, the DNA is TGTGCCAGCAGTGAAAGACAGGGTAATAGCGGCTACACCTTC.

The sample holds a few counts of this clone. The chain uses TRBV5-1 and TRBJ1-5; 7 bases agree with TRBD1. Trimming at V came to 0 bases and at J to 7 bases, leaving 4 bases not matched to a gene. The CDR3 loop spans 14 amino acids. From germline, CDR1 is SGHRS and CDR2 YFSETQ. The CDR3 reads CASSLDGGQQPQHF. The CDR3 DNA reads TGCGCCAGCAGCTTGGATGGGGGACAGCAGCCCCAGCATTTT. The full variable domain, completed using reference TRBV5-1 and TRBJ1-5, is KAGVTQTPRYLIKTRGQQVTLSCSPISGHRSVSWYQQTPGQGLQFLFEYFSETQRNKGNFPGRFSGRQFSNSRSEMNVSTLELGDSALYLCASSLDGGQQPQHFGDGTRLSIL.

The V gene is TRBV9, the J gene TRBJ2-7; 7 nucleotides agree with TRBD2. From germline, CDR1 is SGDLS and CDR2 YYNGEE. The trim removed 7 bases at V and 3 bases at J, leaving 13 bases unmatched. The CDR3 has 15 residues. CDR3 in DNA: TGTGCCAGCCAGCGGGACTTAGGTACCGGCTACGAGCAGTACTTC. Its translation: CASQRDLGTGYEQYF.

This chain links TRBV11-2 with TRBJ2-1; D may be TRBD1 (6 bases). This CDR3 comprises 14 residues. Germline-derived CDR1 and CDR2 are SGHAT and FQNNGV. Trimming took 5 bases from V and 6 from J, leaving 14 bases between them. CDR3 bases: TGTGCCAGCAGCAACCTACAGGGTCCCAATGAGCAGTTCTTC. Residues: CASSNLQGPNEQFF.

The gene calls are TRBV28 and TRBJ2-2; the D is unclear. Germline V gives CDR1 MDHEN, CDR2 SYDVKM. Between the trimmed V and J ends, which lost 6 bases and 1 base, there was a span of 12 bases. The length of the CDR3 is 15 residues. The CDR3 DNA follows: TGTGCCAGCAGCAGGAGATGGAGGAACACCGGGGAGCTGTTTTTT. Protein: CASSRRWRNTGELFF.

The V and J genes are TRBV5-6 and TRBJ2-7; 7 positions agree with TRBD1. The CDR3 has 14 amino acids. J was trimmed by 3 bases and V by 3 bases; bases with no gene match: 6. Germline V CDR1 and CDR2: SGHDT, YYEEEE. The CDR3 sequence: CASSSTTGDYEQYF. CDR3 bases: TGTGCCAGCAGCTCAACTACAGGGGACTACGAGCAGTACTTC.

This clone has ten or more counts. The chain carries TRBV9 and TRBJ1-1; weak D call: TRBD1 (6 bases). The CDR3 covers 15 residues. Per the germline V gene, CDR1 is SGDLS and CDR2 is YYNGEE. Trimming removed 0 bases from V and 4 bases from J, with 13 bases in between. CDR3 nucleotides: TGTGCCAGCAGCGTAGGAGGGGGAGGGAGCACTGAAGCTTTCTTT. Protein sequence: CASSVGGGGSTEAFF.

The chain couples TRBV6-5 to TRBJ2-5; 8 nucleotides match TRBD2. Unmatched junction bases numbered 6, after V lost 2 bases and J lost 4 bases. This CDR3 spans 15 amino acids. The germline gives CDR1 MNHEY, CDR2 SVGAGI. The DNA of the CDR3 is TGTGCCAGCAGTTACGTAGGGACTAGAGTAGAGACCCAGTACTTC. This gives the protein CASSYVGTRVETQYF.

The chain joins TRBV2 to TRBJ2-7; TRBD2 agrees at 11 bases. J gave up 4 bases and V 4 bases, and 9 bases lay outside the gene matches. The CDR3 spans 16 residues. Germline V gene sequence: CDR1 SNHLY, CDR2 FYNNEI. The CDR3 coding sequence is TGTGCCAGCAGTGGGGTTCCGGGACTAGCGGAATACGAGCAGTACTTC. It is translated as CASSGVPGLAEYEQYF.

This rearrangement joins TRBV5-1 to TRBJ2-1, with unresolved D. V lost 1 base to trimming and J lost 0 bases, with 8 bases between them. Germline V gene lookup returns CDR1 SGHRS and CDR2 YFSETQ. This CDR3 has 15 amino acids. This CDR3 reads CASSLPDSSYNEQFF. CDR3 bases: TGCGCCAGCAGCTTGCCGGATAGCTCCTACAATGAGCAGTTCTTC.

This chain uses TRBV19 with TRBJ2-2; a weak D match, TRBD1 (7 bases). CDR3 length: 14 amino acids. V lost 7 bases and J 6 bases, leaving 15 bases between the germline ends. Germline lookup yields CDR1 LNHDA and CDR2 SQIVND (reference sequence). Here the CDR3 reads CASNRPGGSGELFF. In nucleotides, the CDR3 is TGTGCCAGTAATCGGCCAGGGGGGTCCGGGGAGCTGTTTTTT.

The DNA for the CDR3 is TGTGCCAGCAGCGCCAGCGGAGCGGGAGCCTTTACGCAGTTCTTC. Protein: CASSASGAGAFTQFF. This rearrangement joins TRBV7-6 to TRBJ2-1; 8 bases align to TRBD2. V lost 5 bases and J lost 12; bases outside the gene matches: 15. The V gene's germline CDR1 is SGHVS and CDR2 FNYEAQ. This CDR3 has 15 amino acids.

The CDR3 sequence is CASSLATRAGKLFF. CDR3 DNA: TGTGCCAGCAGCTTAGCAACGAGGGCGGGTAAACTGTTTTTT. V and J are TRBV7-9 and TRBJ1-4; D is ambiguous. Germline CDR1 SEHNR, CDR2 FQNEAQ (reference sequence). Trimming shortened V by 0 bases and J by 11 bases, and 13 bases separated the two germline ends. The length of the CDR3 is 14 residues.

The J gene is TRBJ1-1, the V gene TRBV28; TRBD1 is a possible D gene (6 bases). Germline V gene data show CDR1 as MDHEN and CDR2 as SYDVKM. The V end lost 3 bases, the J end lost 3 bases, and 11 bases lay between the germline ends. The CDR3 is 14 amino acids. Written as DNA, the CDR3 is TGTGCCAGCAGTTTGGGGGGCCCTTACACTGAAGCTTTCTTT. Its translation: CASSLGGPYTEAFF.

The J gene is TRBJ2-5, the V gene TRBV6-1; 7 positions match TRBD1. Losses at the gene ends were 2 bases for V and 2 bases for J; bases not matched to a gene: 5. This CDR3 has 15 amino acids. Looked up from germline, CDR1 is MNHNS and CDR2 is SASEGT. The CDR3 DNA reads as TGTGCCAGCAGTGAATCTACAGGGGCACAAGAGACCCAGTACTTC. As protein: CASSESTGAQETQYF.

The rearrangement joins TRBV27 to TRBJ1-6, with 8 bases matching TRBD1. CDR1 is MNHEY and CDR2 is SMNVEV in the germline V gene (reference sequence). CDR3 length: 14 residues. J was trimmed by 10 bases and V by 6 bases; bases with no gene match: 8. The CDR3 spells CASRRDRGTSPLHF. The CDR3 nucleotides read TGTGCCAGCAGACGTGACAGGGGTACATCACCCCTCCACTTT.

The CDR3 nucleotides read TGTGCCAGCAGCTTGGCTAGCGGGATTTCGGAGACCCAGTACTTC. This sequence encodes CASSLASGISETQYF. This rearrangement joins TRBV5-4 to TRBJ2-5, with 9 bases that match TRBD2. Germline V gives CDR1 SGHNT, CDR2 YYREEE (reference sequence). The junction had 5 bases not matched to a gene; V was cut back by 0 bases and J by 5 bases. CDR3 size: 15 residues.

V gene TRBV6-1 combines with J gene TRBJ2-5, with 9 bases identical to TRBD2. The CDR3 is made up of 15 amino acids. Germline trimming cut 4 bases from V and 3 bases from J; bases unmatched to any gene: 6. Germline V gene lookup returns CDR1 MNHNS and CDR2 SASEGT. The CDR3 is CASSAISGRKETQYF. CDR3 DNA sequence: TGTGCCAGCAGTGCCATTAGCGGGAGAAAAGAGACCCAGTACTTC.